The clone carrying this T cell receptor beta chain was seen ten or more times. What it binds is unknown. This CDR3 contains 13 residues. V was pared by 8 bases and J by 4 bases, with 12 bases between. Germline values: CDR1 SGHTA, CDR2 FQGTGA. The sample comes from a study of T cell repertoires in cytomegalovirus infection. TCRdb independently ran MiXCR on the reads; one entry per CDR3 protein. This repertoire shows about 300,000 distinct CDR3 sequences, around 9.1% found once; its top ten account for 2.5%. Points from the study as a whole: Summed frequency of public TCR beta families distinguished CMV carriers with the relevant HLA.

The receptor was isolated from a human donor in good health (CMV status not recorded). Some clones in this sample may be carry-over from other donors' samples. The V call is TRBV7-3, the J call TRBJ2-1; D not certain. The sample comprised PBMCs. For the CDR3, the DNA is TGTGCCAGCGGTCGTGGAACTTACAATGAGCAGTTCTTC. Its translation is CASGRGTYNEQFF. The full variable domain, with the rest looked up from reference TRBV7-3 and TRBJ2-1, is GAGVSQTPSNKVTEKGKYVELRCDPISGHTALYWYRQSLGQGPEFLIYFQGTGAADDSGLPNDRFFAVRPEGSVSTLKIQRTERGDSAVYLCASGRGTYNEQFFGPGTRLTVL.